This TCR beta chain was recovered during a study of OX40 agonist ivuxolimab in advanced cancers. Overall study context: It was permissible to have had prior anti-PD-1, anti-PD-L1 or anti-CTLA-4 therapy, and around 40% had some.

Germline CDR1 is MDHEN and CDR2 is SYDVKM. CDR3 length: 15 amino acids. V lost 7 bases and J lost 2, with 17 bases in between. Some clones are missing from TCRdb's copy, which holds only in-frame ones; the method was immunoSEQ multiplex PCR. This sample has some 70,000 clones, with approximately 89% found just once. The genes are TRBV28 and TRBJ2-5; D unclear. Sequences were derived from CD4+ or CD8+ T cells sorted from blood, sampled in a trial of the OX40 agonist ivuxolimab. The receptor was isolated from an adult with an advanced solid tumor such as melanoma, head and neck, liver or kidney cancer. CDR3: CASTSGEGLQETQYF. CDR3 DNA sequence: TGTGCCAGCACCTCCGGTGAAGGCCTACAAGAGACCCAGTACTTC.